This T cell receptor (beta chain) is from a study of blood T cell repertoires in COVID-19. Study overall: Specimens from acute and convalescent COVID-19 originated in the United States, Italy and Spain. Sources were T cells, B-cell-depleted T cells, or PBMCs; the material itself was cDNA or gDNA.

In the original analysis: Quantification of nucleated cells was approximated via reference gene primer amplification. Profiled with immunoSEQ multiplex PCR; TCRdb holds only in-frame clones, not every one. The V and J calls and the clone size are those of that table, but D and trimming were determined from the DNA. The table has some 70,000 clones, around nine tenths seen once. The sequence was obtained from a man aged 65 to 79 with active or convalescent COVID-19. Input material: peripheral blood.

The CDR3: CASSIDGQGPTGGYTF. As DNA, the CDR3 is TGTGCCAGTAGTATAGATGGACAGGGGCCCACTGGTGGCTACACCTTC. The J gene is TRBJ1-2, the V gene TRBV19; 9 nucleotides align to TRBD1. The trim removed 0 bases at V and 7 bases at J, leaving 9 bases unmatched. This CDR3 contains 16 residues. The V gene's germline CDR1 is LNHDA and CDR2 SQIVND (reference sequence).